The 29 T cell receptor beta chains in this list originate from one sample, sequenced in a study of cytotoxic CD8 clonotypes in ibrutinib-treated CLL. The assay was immunoSEQ multiplex PCR, and TCRdb's table has in-frame clones only and misses some. The data show roughly 250,000 clones, roughly 70% seen once. The sample was PBMCs, taken after 24 months of ibrutinib treatment. Every receptor here comes from a human donor with chronic lymphocytic leukemia.

This sequence joins TRBV6-1 and TRBJ2-1, with D uncertain. With 2 bases removed from V and 8 bases from J, the gap between germline ends came to 10 bases. CDR1 is MNHNS, CDR2 SASEGT, per germline. The CDR3 is 13 amino acids. In DNA form, the CDR3 reads TGTGCCAGCAGTGAAATAATCGGTGATGAGCAGTTCTTC. This gives the protein CASSEIIGDEQFF.

The gene calls are TRBV11-2 and TRBJ1-5, with D perhaps matching TRBD1 (6 bases). Germline V gives CDR1 SGHAT, CDR2 FQNNGV. This CDR3 comprises 15 residues. The V and J ends lost 3 bases and 3 bases respectively, with 12 bases between them. The CDR3 is CASSFAGGPNQPQHF. The CDR3 DNA sequence: TGTGCCAGCAGCTTCGCGGGGGGGCCCAATCAGCCCCAGCATTTT.

This sequence joins TRBV19 and TRBJ1-1; D call uncertain. This CDR3 contains 13 residues. V lost 3 bases to trimming and J lost 0 bases, with 5 bases between them. Germline assignment: CDR1 LNHDA and CDR2 SQIVND (reference sequence). The CDR3 reads CASSMRVNTEAFF. CDR3 sequence (DNA): TGTGCCAGTAGTATGAGGGTGAACACTGAAGCTTTCTTT.

V is TRBV18 and J is TRBJ2-7; D is uncertain. This CDR3 has 11 residues. From germline, CDR1 is KGHSH and CDR2 LQKENI. The ends were cut back, 3 bases at V and 2 bases at J, with 2 bases in the middle. DNA for the CDR3: TGTGCCAGCTCACCTCCCTACGAGCAGTACTTC. Its protein is CASSPPYEQYF.

This clone was recorded a few times. This rearrangement joins TRBV7-8 to TRBJ1-5, with D perhaps TRBD1 (6 bases). The CDR3 totals 14 residues. Trimming removed 2 bases at V and 6 bases at J, with 11 bases between. Germline V gene lookup returns CDR1 SGHVS and CDR2 FQNEAQ. CDR3 sequence: CASSLLGGRQPQHF. In nucleotides, the CDR3 is TGTGCCAGCAGCTTATTGGGGGGCCGTCAGCCCCAGCATTTT. Complete variable domain (other parts from reference TRBV7-8 and TRBJ1-5): GAGVSQSPRYKVAKRGQDVALRCDPISGHVSLFWYQQALGQGPEFLTYFQNEAQLDKSGLPSDRFFAERPEGSVSTLKIQRTQQEDSAVYLCASSLLGGRQPQHFGDGTRLSIL.

The genes are TRBV7-2 and TRBJ1-2; the D gene is possibly TRBD1 (6 bases). There are 16 residues in the CDR3. Germline CDR1 reads SGHTA; CDR2 reads FQGNSA. V lost 3 bases and J lost 4, with 18 bases in between. The DNA for the CDR3 is TGTGCCAGCAGCTTGAATTGGGGGGGCGCCGGCTATGGCTACACCTTC. Its protein is CASSLNWGGAGYGYTF. The whole variable domain, remainder taken from reference TRBV7-2 and TRBJ1-2, is GAGVSQSPSNKVTEKGKDVELRCDPISGHTALYWYRQSLGQGLEFLIYFQGNSAPDKSGLPSDRFSAERTGGSVSTLTIQRTQQEDSAVYLCASSLNWGGAGYGYTFGSGTRLTVV.

This clone has a handful of counts. J is TRBJ1-2 and V is TRBV28; 8 bases are a match to TRBD1. J lost 4 bases, V lost 4 bases, and 5 bases had no gene match. The CDR3 has 14 residues. The germline gives CDR1 MDHEN, CDR2 SYDVKM. CDR3 loop: CASSSTGAIYGYTF. CDR3 DNA: TGTGCCAGCAGTTCGACAGGGGCCATCTATGGCTACACCTTC.

As for this clone: One junction end does not reproduce the germline sequence, and a read error may be involved. The chain couples TRBV29-1 to TRBJ1-1; D remains unclear. The CDR3 consists of 14 residues. Per germline, CDR1 SQVTM and CDR2 ANQGSEA. The CDR3 bases are TGCAGCGCCGGATCGCAGTCCGGCACGGCCCTTTCCATTTTT. Protein product: CSAGSQSGTALSIF.

This chain links TRBV20-1 with TRBJ2-7; D not certain. The ends were cut back, 6 bases at V and 1 base at J, with 7 bases in the middle. Germline V gives CDR1 DFQATT, CDR2 SNEGSKA (reference sequence). The CDR3 has 11 residues. CDR3 nucleotides: TGCAGTGCACAACTATCCTACGAGCAGTACTTC. As protein: CSAQLSYEQYF.

This chain uses TRBV7-9 with TRBJ2-3; 7 bases map to TRBD1. J was trimmed by 14 bases and V by 5 bases; bases with no gene match: 10. The CDR3 consists of 12 residues. The germline CDR1 and CDR2 sequences are SEHNR and FQNEAQ (reference sequence). As DNA, the CDR3 is TGTGCCAGCAGCCCCGACAGGGTGGAAAGGTATTTT. The encoded protein is CASSPDRVERYF.

This clone is a singleton in its sample. The V and J genes are TRBV6-5 and TRBJ2-3, with a weak D call TRBD1 (6 bases). The CDR3 has 16 amino acids. Germline V gene sequence: CDR1 MNHEY, CDR2 SVGAGI. Between the trimmed V and J ends, which lost 2 bases and 0 bases, there was a span of 12 bases. CDR3 sequence (DNA): TGTGCCAGCAGTTACGGTGGGACACTAAGCACAGATACGCAGTATTTT. Residues: CASSYGGTLSTDTQYF.

CDR3 amino acids: CASSPRELYGYTF. CDR3 nucleotides: TGTGCCAGCAGCCCCCGAGAACTCTATGGCTACACCTTC. The V call is TRBV5-8, the J call TRBJ1-2; D ambiguous. V gave up 4 bases and J gave up 4 bases, with 11 bases separating them. Germline CDR1 is SGHTS and CDR2 is YDEGEE. The CDR3 is made up of 13 amino acids.

The genes are TRBV29-1 and TRBJ1-4; D is uncertain. The germline V and J ends were trimmed by 5 bases and 4 bases, with 11 bases remaining between them. The V gene's germline CDR1 is SQVTM and CDR2 ANQGSEA. The CDR3 runs 13 residues. CDR3 nucleotides: TGCAGCGTTAGGCAGGAGGTTAATGAAAAACTGTTTTTT. It codes for CSVRQEVNEKLFF.

The chain carries TRBV30 and TRBJ2-1; no clear D gene. V gave up 0 bases and J gave up 9 bases, with 12 bases separating them. The CDR3 sequence is 13 residues long. The germline V gene has CDR1 GTSNPN and CDR2 SVGIG (reference sequence). This CDR3 reads CAWSVPRRSEQFF. The CDR3 nucleotides read TGTGCCTGGAGTGTACCCAGACGGAGTGAGCAGTTCTTC.

This clone appeared a few times. The rearrangement joins TRBV4-2 to TRBJ2-7, with unresolved D. The CDR3 is made up of 14 amino acids. Trimming took 1 base from V and 1 from J, leaving 8 bases between them. The germline V gene encodes CDR1 LGHNA and CDR2 YNFKEQ. CDR3 coding DNA: TGTGCCAGCAGCCAAGTTAAAGGGTCCTACGAGCAGTACTTC. Residues: CASSQVKGSYEQYF.

The chain joins TRBV28 to TRBJ2-7; D unresolved. V dropped 6 bases and J dropped 3 bases, with 9 bases sitting between them. CDR3 size: 12 residues. Germline V lookup: CDR1 MDHEN, CDR2 SYDVKM. In nucleotides, the CDR3 is TGTGCCAGCAGCTCGGACGGCTACGAGCAGTACTTC. It specifies CASSSDGYEQYF.

J is TRBJ1-5 and V is TRBV28; D gene uncertain. The ends were cut back, 3 bases at V and 3 bases at J, with 9 bases in the middle. The CDR3 length is 14 residues. Germline assignment: CDR1 MDHEN and CDR2 SYDVKM. CDR3 nucleotides: TGTGCCAGCAGTTTTCACAGTATCAATCAGCCCCAGCATTTT. Translation gives CASSFHSINQPQHF.

In regard to this clone: The same CDR3 is also encoded by other DNA sequences in this sample. V and J are TRBV27 and TRBJ2-7, with D possibly TRBD1 on 6 matching bases. The CDR3 loop spans 13 amino acids. CDR1 and CDR2 from the germline V gene are MNHEY and SMNVEV (reference sequence). The ends were cut back, 3 bases at V and 1 base at J, with 7 bases in the middle. The CDR3 bases are TGTGCCAGCAGTTTGACAGGTTCCTACGAGCAGTACTTC. Protein product: CASSLTGSYEQYF.

This clone was recorded once. The gene calls are TRBV9 and TRBJ2-3; 8 bases map to TRBD2. Trimming removed 4 bases from V and 3 bases from J; junction bases left unmatched: 13. The CDR3 totals 17 residues. CDR1 and CDR2 from the germline V gene are SGDLS and YYNGEE. CDR3 DNA: TGTGCCAGCAGCAAAAGGTCCCTAGCGGGTGGGACAGATACGCAGTATTTT. It is translated as CASSKRSLAGGTDTQYF.

V and J are TRBV5-1 and TRBJ2-2; 11 nucleotides align to TRBD2. Trimming cost V 1 base and J 4 bases; bases outside gene matches: 6. This CDR3 has 17 amino acids. Germline CDR1 reads SGHRS; CDR2 reads YFSETQ. CDR3 amino acids: CASSLRTSGSGTGELFF. The CDR3 nucleotides read TGCGCCAGCAGCTTGAGGACTAGCGGGTCGGGCACCGGGGAGCTGTTTTTT. Full variable domain (remainder filled in from reference TRBV5-1 and TRBJ2-2): KAGVTQTPRYLIKTRGQQVTLSCSPISGHRSVSWYQQTPGQGLQFLFEYFSETQRNKGNFPGRFSGRQFSNSRSEMNVSTLELGDSALYLCASSLRTSGSGTGELFFGEGSRLTVL.

The CDR3 loop is CARGHGDSYEQYF. CDR3 in DNA: TGTGCCAGAGGACACGGAGACTCCTACGAGCAGTACTTC. This chain joins TRBV5-4 and TRBJ2-7, with D possibly matching TRBD1 (5 bases). The germline V gene has CDR1 SGHNT and CDR2 YYREEE (reference sequence). Between the trimmed V and J ends, which lost 8 bases and 0 bases, there was a span of 12 bases. CDR3 length equals 13 residues.

This clone was recorded once. The gene calls are TRBV28 and TRBJ1-5, with D hard to call. Deletions cut 3 bases from V and 6 bases from J, with 12 bases between. Germline CDR1 reads MDHEN; CDR2 reads SYDVKM. The length of the CDR3 is 14 residues. CDR3 amino acids: CASSFLSNSQPQHF. As DNA, the CDR3 is TGTGCCAGCAGTTTTCTAAGTAATTCTCAGCCCCAGCATTTT.

This chain uses TRBV6-5 with TRBJ2-7; D possibly corresponds to TRBD1 (6 bases). The V gene lost 5 bases and the J gene lost 2 bases, with 16 bases spanning the gap. The CDR3 runs to 15 residues. Per germline, CDR1 MNHEY and CDR2 SVGAGI. The CDR3 DNA sequence: TGTGCCAGCAGTGCGGTAGGGTCAGGGGCCTACGAGCAGTACTTC. Translation: CASSAVGSGAYEQYF.

The chain carries TRBV6-6 and TRBJ1-2; D unresolved. Trimming stripped 2 bases from V and 3 bases from J, with 10 bases between. The CDR3 length is 14 residues. Germline V lookup: CDR1 MNHNY, CDR2 SVGAGI (reference sequence). The CDR3 DNA reads TGTGCCAGCAGTTACCTGGCAGGCCACTATGGCTACACCTTC. The encoded protein is CASSYLAGHYGYTF.

The chain is built from TRBV18 and TRBJ2-7; no firm D call. With 5 bases removed from V and 2 bases from J, the gap between germline ends came to 16 bases. Germline CDR1 KGHSH, CDR2 LQKENI. The length of the CDR3 is 15 residues. The CDR3 sequence: CASSFDQNLPYEQYF. The DNA of the CDR3 is TGTGCCAGCTCATTTGATCAGAACCTACCCTACGAGCAGTACTTC.

V and J are TRBV9 and TRBJ2-2; TRBD2 agrees at 7 bases. The CDR3 contains 15 residues. V was pared by 0 bases and J by 5 bases, with 4 bases of the junction left unmatched. Germline assignment: CDR1 SGDLS and CDR2 YYNGEE. As DNA, the CDR3 is TGTGCCAGCAGCGTAGAGGGGAGGGGAACCGGGGAGCTGTTTTTT. Translated, it gives CASSVEGRGTGELFF. Filled out from reference TRBV9 and TRBJ2-2, the complete variable domain reads DSGVTQTPKHLITATGQRVTLRCSPRSGDLSVYWYQQSLDQGLQFLIQYYNGEERAKGNILERFSAQQFPDLHSELNLSSLELGDSALYFCASSVEGRGTGELFFGEGSRLTVL.

This clone was detected a few times. Written as DNA, the CDR3 is TGTGCCAGCAGCCTCGGTGGCGCCGCCTACGAGCAGTACTTC. Translated: CASSLGGAAYEQYF. This chain connects TRBV7-2 to TRBJ2-7, with D unclear. CDR1 and CDR2 (germline): SGHTA, FQGNSA. CDR3 length: 14 residues. V shed 5 bases and J shed 2 bases, with 13 bases lying between them.

The chain joins TRBV27 to TRBJ1-2; a possible D gene is TRBD1 (5 bases). CDR3 length equals 15 residues. The germline V gene has CDR1 MNHEY and CDR2 SMNVEV (reference sequence). Deletions cut 6 bases from V and 6 bases from J, with 20 bases between. In nucleotides, the CDR3 is TGTGCCAGCAGACGAAATGGGGGGATAACGGATGGCTACACCTTC. Protein: CASRRNGGITDGYTF.

This chain connects TRBV2 to TRBJ1-2, with D possibly matching TRBD1 (6 bases). With 6 bases removed from V and 4 bases from J, the gap between germline ends came to 12 bases. Germline CDR1 is SNHLY and CDR2 is FYNNEI. The CDR3 consists of 13 residues. CDR3 in DNA: TGTGCCAGCAGGGGGGCAGTGGGCTATGGCTACACCTTC. It is translated as CASRGAVGYGYTF.